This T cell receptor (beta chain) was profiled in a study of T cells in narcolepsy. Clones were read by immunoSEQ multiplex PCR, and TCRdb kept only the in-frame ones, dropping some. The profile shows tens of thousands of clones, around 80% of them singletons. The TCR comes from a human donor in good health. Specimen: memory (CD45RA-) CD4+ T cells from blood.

As DNA, the CDR3 is TGTGCCAGCAGCTTAGGAGGGGGGCCCCGGAATCAGCCCCAGCATTTT. As protein: CASSLGGGPRNQPQHF. The genes are TRBV13 and TRBJ1-5; the D gene is possibly TRBD1 (6 bases). V lost 0 bases to trimming and J lost 4 bases, with 13 bases between them. From germline, CDR1 is PRHDT and CDR2 FYEKMQ (reference sequence). This CDR3 has 16 amino acids.